The 13 T cell receptor beta chains below all came from one sample that was sequenced in a study of T cells in Graves' hyperthyroidism and ophthalmopathy (dated by TCRdb to about 2019). Library construction relied on multiplex PCR. Instrument on record: Illumina HiSeq 2000. Amplification of TCR beta CDR3 regions was carried out from RNA transcripts. For the first round of RT-PCR on the TCR CDR3, the HTBI primer set was used together with the Qiagen OneStep RT-PCR kit. In-frame beta chains were kept once TCRdb had trimmed the public reads at Q25 with fastp and called clones with MiXCR. Rows merge per CDR3 protein into single entries with the most common DNA and genes. The sample table shows approximately 200,000 distinct CDR3 sequences, and 15% to 20% are seen once. The ten largest clonotypes hold 35% to 50% of the sample. Material: blood. The receptors were gathered from a man aged 35 to 55 with Graves' hyperthyroidism.

The chain links TRBV20-1 to TRBJ2-7, with 10 bases lining up with TRBD1. Germline assignment: CDR1 DFQATT and CDR2 SNEGSKA (reference sequence). The CDR3 is made up of 13 amino acids. With 6 bases clipped from V and 7 bases from J, the junction kept 9 bases outside the gene matches. CDR3 sequence: CSAARDRGGEQYF. The CDR3 coding sequence is TGCAGTGCCGCCCGGGACAGGGGAGGGGAGCAGTACTTC.

This clonotype was seen ten or more times. The rearrangement uses TRBV4-2 and TRBJ1-5; D is undetermined. CDR3 length: 16 residues. Trimming took 0 bases from V and 3 from J, leaving 12 bases between them. The germline gives CDR1 LGHNA, CDR2 YNFKEQ. Here the CDR3 reads CASSQEVYNNNQPQHF. Here the CDR3 DNA reads TGTGCCAGCAGCCAAGAGGTGTACAATAACAATCAGCCCCAGCATTTT.

This clonotype was counted ten times or more. J is TRBJ2-5 and V is TRBV4-1, with a weak D call TRBD1 (6 bases). The V gene's germline CDR1 is MGHRA and CDR2 YSYEKL. The CDR3 contains 15 residues. Trimming removed 2 bases at V and 5 bases at J, with 15 bases between. The CDR3 loop reads CASSQLQGIGETQYF. Written as DNA, the CDR3 is TGCGCCAGCAGCCAACTACAGGGTATTGGGGAGACCCAGTACTTC.

This clonotype has at least ten counts. This chain uses TRBV28 with TRBJ1-1; the D is unclear. CDR3 length: 16 residues. Germline CDR1 MDHEN, CDR2 SYDVKM. Trimming took off 3 bases at V and 0 bases at J, with 14 bases between the two ends. The CDR3 loop reads CASSLSSGRLNTEAFF. For the CDR3, the DNA is TGTGCCAGCAGTTTGAGTAGTGGCAGGTTGAACACTGAAGCTTTCTTT.

On this clonotype itself: A much larger clone differs by one base, so this may be a read error. The V and J genes are TRBV5-1 and TRBJ2-3, with D unresolved. With 4 bases removed from V and 4 bases from J, the gap between germline ends came to 19 bases. CDR1 and CDR2 (germline): SGHRS, YFSETQ. The CDR3 runs 16 residues. CDR3: CASSIVGRRVADTQYF. CDR3 bases: TGCGCCAGCAGCATTGTGGGTCGGCGCGTGGCAGATACGCAGTATTTT.

This clonotype has a handful of counts. V gene TRBV20-1 combines with J gene TRBJ2-5, with D perhaps being TRBD1 or TRBD2 (5 bases each). Trimming pared 6 bases from V and 5 bases from J, leaving 19 bases between. There are 14 residues in the CDR3. Germline V gives CDR1 DFQATT, CDR2 SNEGSKA (reference sequence). The CDR3: CSAQEGAGVETQYF. The CDR3 nucleotides are TGCAGTGCCCAGGAAGGGGCCGGGGTGGAGACCCAGTACTTC.

This clonotype came up many times. The chain recombines TRBV7-2 with TRBJ2-3, with 13 bases matching TRBD2. Germline CDR1 reads SGHTA; CDR2 reads FQGNSA. The ends lost 8 bases at V and 1 base at J; junction bases unmatched: 9. This CDR3 spans 17 amino acids. This CDR3 reads CASRRTSGSGGTDTQYF. In nucleotides, the CDR3 is TGTGCCAGCCGACGGACTAGCGGGAGTGGTGGCACAGATACGCAGTATTTT. The variable domain in full, completed from reference TRBV7-2 and TRBJ2-3, reads GAGVSQSPSNKVTEKGKDVELRCDPISGHTALYWYRQSLGQGLEFLIYFQGNSAPDKSGLPSDRFSAERTGGSVSTLTIQRTQQEDSAVYLCASRRTSGSGGTDTQYFGPGTRLTVL.

This clonotype turned up a few times. This rearrangement joins TRBV19 to TRBJ2-7; perhaps TRBD2 as D (6 bases). Germline loops: CDR1 LNHDA, CDR2 SQIVND (reference sequence). This CDR3 spans 17 amino acids. Trimming cost V 3 bases and J 2 bases, with 20 bases left between them. The chain's CDR3 is CASSIGREGTFTYEQYF. DNA of the CDR3: TGTGCCAGTAGTATTGGTCGAGAGGGGACTTTTACCTACGAGCAGTACTTC. The full variable domain, with the rest looked up from reference TRBV19 and TRBJ2-7, is DGGITQSPKYLFRKEGQNVTLSCEQNLNHDAMYWYRQDPGQGLRLIYYSQIVNDFQKGDIAEGYSVSREKKESFPLTVTSAQKNPTAFYLCASSIGREGTFTYEQYFGPGTRLTVT.

This clonotype was recorded a few times. Since a much larger clone is just one base distant, this may be a read error. The CDR3 loop is CATSRRTSGDERFF. CDR3 nucleotide sequence: TGTGCCACCAGCAGACGGACTAGCGGCGATGAGCGGTTCTTC. The V call is TRBV15, the J call TRBJ2-1; TRBD2 aligns across 10 bases. This CDR3 has 14 residues. Per the germline V gene, CDR1 is LNHNV and CDR2 is YYDKDF (reference sequence).

This rearrangement joins TRBV11-2 to TRBJ2-3; the match to TRBD2 covers 9 bases. J gave up 2 bases and V 3 bases, and 3 bases lay outside the gene matches. The CDR3 has 15 residues. Germline V gene lookup returns CDR1 SGHAT and CDR2 FQNNGV. CDR3 residues: CASSLSGGYTDTQYF. The CDR3, as DNA: TGTGCCAGCAGCTTGAGCGGGGGGTACACAGATACGCAGTATTTT.

The J gene is TRBJ2-2, the V gene TRBV2; TRBD1 matches at 12 bases. V gave up 7 bases and J gave up 6 bases; unmatched junction bases: 18. CDR3 length: 19 residues. Per the germline V gene, CDR1 is SNHLY and CDR2 is FYNNEI. Here the CDR3 reads CASTRSLPIRDRGPGELFF. The DNA of the CDR3 is TGTGCCAGCACCCGATCCTTACCTATTCGGGACAGGGGGCCCGGGGAGCTGTTTTTT.

This clonotype was observed at least ten times. The chain uses TRBV12-5 and TRBJ2-2; 10 bases match TRBD2. This CDR3 region has 16 residues. V lost 7 bases to trimming and J lost 4 bases; unmatched junction nucleotides: 9. The V gene's germline CDR1 is LGHNT and CDR2 FRNRAP. The CDR3 DNA sequence: TGTGCTAGTGCCGCACAGCGGGGGGGTTTCACCGGGGAGCTGTTTTTT. This codes for CASAAQRGGFTGELFF.

The CDR3 loop is CSARPLRGSSYNEQFF. CDR3 DNA: TGCAGTGCTAGACCACTCCGGGGGAGCTCCTACAATGAGCAGTTCTTC. The chain recombines TRBV20-1 with TRBJ2-1, with D possibly matching TRBD2 (6 bases). V was clipped by 2 bases and J by 0 bases, with 14 bases between them. The CDR3 has 16 residues. Germline V gives CDR1 DFQATT, CDR2 SNEGSKA (reference sequence).